Listed here are 9 T cell receptor beta chains from one sample, sequenced in a study of T cells in tumors and immune-related adverse events. Profiled with immunoSEQ multiplex PCR; TCRdb holds only in-frame clones, not every one. Of more than 10,000 clones listed, under 95% are singletons. The specimen comprised lymph node tissue, sampled from a patient treated with anti-PD-1 therapy. The receptors here all came from a female donor with metastatic renal cell carcinoma.

The chain employs TRBV2 and TRBJ2-6, with TRBD1 matching over 11 bases. This CDR3 comprises 16 residues. CDR1 is SNHLY, CDR2 FYNNEI, per germline. With 7 bases clipped from V and 3 bases from J, the junction kept 5 bases outside the gene matches. CDR3 region: CASKKDRGLGANVLTF. The CDR3 DNA reads TGTGCCAGCAAGAAGGACAGGGGGCTTGGGGCCAACGTCCTGACTTTC.

The table lists this clone with a count of one. The rearrangement joins TRBV7-2 to TRBJ1-1; D perhaps matches TRBD1 (5 bases). Trimming pared 5 bases from V and 5 bases from J, leaving 15 bases between. The germline V gene has CDR1 SGHTA and CDR2 FQGNSA. The CDR3 is made up of 14 amino acids. CDR3 protein: CASSPGRFNTEAFF. In DNA, the CDR3 is TGTGCCAGCAGCCCGGGACGTTTTAATACTGAAGCTTTCTTT. Supplemented by reference TRBV7-2 and TRBJ1-1, the full variable domain reads GAGVSQSPSNKVTEKGKDVELRCDPISGHTALYWYRQSLGQGLEFLIYFQGNSAPDKSGLPSDRFSAERTGGSVSTLTIQRTQQEDSAVYLCASSPGRFNTEAFFGQGTRLTVV.

The gene calls are TRBV7-8 and TRBJ1-2; D unclear. The CDR3 length is 14 residues. The V gene's germline CDR1 is SGHVS and CDR2 FQNEAQ. Deletions cut 3 bases from V and 3 bases from J, with 11 bases between. The CDR3 region is CASSFGDTYYGYTF. The CDR3 DNA follows: TGTGCCAGCAGCTTCGGAGACACCTACTATGGCTACACCTTC. The full variable domain, completed using reference TRBV7-8 and TRBJ1-2, is GAGVSQSPRYKVAKRGQDVALRCDPISGHVSLFWYQQALGQGPEFLTYFQNEAQLDKSGLPSDRFFAERPEGSVSTLKIQRTQQEDSAVYLCASSFGDTYYGYTFGSGTRLTVV.

The chain joins TRBV4-2 to TRBJ2-7; 9 positions agree with TRBD2. J gave up 7 bases and V 0 bases, and 13 bases lay outside the gene matches. The CDR3 sequence is 17 residues long. Germline values: CDR1 LGHNA, CDR2 YNFKEQ. In DNA form, the CDR3 reads TGTGCCAGCAGCCAAGATCTGGGAGGGACTAGCTTCTTGGAGCAGTACTTC. Translation gives CASSQDLGGTSFLEQYF.

The chain uses TRBV5-4 and TRBJ2-3, with a tentative D call TRBD2 (6 bases). CDR3 size: 15 residues. CDR1 SGHNT and CDR2 YYREEE come from the germline V gene (reference sequence). Trimming cost V 0 bases and J 0 bases, with 8 bases left between them. The CDR3, as DNA: TGTGCCAGCAGCTTGGGGGACTTTAGCACAGATACGCAGTATTTT. Protein product: CASSLGDFSTDTQYF.

The V call is TRBV5-6, the J call TRBJ1-1, with no clear D. Deletions cut 0 bases from V and 1 base from J, with 7 bases between. The germline CDR1 and CDR2 sequences are SGHDT and YYEEEE. This CDR3 has 14 amino acids. The CDR3 reads CASSLDWKNTEAFF. The CDR3 DNA is TGTGCCAGCAGCTTGGACTGGAAGAACACTGAAGCTTTCTTT.

The V gene is TRBV25-1, the J gene TRBJ2-5, with a possible D match to TRBD2 (6 bases). CDR3 length: 15 residues. Trimming removed 3 bases from V and 1 base from J, with 12 bases in between. Per germline, CDR1 MGHDK and CDR2 SYGVNS. The CDR3 DNA is TGTGCCAGCAGTGAGGGAGGACATTTCCAAGAGACCCAGTACTTC. Amino acids: CASSEGGHFQETQYF.

The rearrangement uses TRBV11-2 and TRBJ2-5; D tentatively fits TRBD1 or TRBD2 (5 bases each). There are 16 residues in the CDR3. Trimming cost V 5 bases and J 3 bases, with 19 bases left between them. Germline lookup yields CDR1 SGHAT and CDR2 FQNNGV. DNA of the CDR3: TGTGCCAGCAGCGAGGGGTGGGTTGGCGGAGAAGAGACCCAGTACTTC. It encodes CASSEGWVGGEETQYF.

This sequence joins TRBV6-6 and TRBJ2-1, with 7 nucleotides matching TRBD1. The V segment lost 2 bases and the J segment 8 bases; nucleotides outside the gene matches: 12. The germline CDR1 and CDR2 sequences are MNHNY and SVGAGI (reference sequence). This CDR3 has 16 amino acids. CDR3 coding DNA: TGTGCCAGCAGTTACCCAGAGACAGGGAGTGGGGATGAGCAGTTCTTC. Translated: CASSYPETGSGDEQFF.